This record looks at one T cell receptor beta chain sequence and its context. This sample is drawn from a study of OX40 agonist ivuxolimab in advanced cancers. Study summary: Patients received intravenous ivuxolimab every 2 weeks at 0.01 to 10 mg/kg.

Sequencing was performed with immunoSEQ multiplex PCR; in TCRdb, only in-frame clones are kept and a portion is missing. The sample yields 130,000 or so clones, around 93% seen once. Trimming shortened V by 6 bases and J by 7 bases, and 12 bases separated the two germline ends. The CDR3 is 12 amino acids. Germline V gives CDR1 MDHEN, CDR2 SYDVKM. Source: CD4+ or CD8+ T cells sorted from blood, taken in a trial of the OX40 agonist ivuxolimab. The sequence was collected from an adult with an advanced solid tumor such as melanoma, head and neck, liver or kidney cancer. The J gene is TRBJ1-1, the V gene TRBV28; D remains ambiguous. The DNA for the CDR3 is TGTGCCAGCAGGCGGGCGTTGGGTGAAGCTTTCTTT. This encodes CASRRALGEAFF.